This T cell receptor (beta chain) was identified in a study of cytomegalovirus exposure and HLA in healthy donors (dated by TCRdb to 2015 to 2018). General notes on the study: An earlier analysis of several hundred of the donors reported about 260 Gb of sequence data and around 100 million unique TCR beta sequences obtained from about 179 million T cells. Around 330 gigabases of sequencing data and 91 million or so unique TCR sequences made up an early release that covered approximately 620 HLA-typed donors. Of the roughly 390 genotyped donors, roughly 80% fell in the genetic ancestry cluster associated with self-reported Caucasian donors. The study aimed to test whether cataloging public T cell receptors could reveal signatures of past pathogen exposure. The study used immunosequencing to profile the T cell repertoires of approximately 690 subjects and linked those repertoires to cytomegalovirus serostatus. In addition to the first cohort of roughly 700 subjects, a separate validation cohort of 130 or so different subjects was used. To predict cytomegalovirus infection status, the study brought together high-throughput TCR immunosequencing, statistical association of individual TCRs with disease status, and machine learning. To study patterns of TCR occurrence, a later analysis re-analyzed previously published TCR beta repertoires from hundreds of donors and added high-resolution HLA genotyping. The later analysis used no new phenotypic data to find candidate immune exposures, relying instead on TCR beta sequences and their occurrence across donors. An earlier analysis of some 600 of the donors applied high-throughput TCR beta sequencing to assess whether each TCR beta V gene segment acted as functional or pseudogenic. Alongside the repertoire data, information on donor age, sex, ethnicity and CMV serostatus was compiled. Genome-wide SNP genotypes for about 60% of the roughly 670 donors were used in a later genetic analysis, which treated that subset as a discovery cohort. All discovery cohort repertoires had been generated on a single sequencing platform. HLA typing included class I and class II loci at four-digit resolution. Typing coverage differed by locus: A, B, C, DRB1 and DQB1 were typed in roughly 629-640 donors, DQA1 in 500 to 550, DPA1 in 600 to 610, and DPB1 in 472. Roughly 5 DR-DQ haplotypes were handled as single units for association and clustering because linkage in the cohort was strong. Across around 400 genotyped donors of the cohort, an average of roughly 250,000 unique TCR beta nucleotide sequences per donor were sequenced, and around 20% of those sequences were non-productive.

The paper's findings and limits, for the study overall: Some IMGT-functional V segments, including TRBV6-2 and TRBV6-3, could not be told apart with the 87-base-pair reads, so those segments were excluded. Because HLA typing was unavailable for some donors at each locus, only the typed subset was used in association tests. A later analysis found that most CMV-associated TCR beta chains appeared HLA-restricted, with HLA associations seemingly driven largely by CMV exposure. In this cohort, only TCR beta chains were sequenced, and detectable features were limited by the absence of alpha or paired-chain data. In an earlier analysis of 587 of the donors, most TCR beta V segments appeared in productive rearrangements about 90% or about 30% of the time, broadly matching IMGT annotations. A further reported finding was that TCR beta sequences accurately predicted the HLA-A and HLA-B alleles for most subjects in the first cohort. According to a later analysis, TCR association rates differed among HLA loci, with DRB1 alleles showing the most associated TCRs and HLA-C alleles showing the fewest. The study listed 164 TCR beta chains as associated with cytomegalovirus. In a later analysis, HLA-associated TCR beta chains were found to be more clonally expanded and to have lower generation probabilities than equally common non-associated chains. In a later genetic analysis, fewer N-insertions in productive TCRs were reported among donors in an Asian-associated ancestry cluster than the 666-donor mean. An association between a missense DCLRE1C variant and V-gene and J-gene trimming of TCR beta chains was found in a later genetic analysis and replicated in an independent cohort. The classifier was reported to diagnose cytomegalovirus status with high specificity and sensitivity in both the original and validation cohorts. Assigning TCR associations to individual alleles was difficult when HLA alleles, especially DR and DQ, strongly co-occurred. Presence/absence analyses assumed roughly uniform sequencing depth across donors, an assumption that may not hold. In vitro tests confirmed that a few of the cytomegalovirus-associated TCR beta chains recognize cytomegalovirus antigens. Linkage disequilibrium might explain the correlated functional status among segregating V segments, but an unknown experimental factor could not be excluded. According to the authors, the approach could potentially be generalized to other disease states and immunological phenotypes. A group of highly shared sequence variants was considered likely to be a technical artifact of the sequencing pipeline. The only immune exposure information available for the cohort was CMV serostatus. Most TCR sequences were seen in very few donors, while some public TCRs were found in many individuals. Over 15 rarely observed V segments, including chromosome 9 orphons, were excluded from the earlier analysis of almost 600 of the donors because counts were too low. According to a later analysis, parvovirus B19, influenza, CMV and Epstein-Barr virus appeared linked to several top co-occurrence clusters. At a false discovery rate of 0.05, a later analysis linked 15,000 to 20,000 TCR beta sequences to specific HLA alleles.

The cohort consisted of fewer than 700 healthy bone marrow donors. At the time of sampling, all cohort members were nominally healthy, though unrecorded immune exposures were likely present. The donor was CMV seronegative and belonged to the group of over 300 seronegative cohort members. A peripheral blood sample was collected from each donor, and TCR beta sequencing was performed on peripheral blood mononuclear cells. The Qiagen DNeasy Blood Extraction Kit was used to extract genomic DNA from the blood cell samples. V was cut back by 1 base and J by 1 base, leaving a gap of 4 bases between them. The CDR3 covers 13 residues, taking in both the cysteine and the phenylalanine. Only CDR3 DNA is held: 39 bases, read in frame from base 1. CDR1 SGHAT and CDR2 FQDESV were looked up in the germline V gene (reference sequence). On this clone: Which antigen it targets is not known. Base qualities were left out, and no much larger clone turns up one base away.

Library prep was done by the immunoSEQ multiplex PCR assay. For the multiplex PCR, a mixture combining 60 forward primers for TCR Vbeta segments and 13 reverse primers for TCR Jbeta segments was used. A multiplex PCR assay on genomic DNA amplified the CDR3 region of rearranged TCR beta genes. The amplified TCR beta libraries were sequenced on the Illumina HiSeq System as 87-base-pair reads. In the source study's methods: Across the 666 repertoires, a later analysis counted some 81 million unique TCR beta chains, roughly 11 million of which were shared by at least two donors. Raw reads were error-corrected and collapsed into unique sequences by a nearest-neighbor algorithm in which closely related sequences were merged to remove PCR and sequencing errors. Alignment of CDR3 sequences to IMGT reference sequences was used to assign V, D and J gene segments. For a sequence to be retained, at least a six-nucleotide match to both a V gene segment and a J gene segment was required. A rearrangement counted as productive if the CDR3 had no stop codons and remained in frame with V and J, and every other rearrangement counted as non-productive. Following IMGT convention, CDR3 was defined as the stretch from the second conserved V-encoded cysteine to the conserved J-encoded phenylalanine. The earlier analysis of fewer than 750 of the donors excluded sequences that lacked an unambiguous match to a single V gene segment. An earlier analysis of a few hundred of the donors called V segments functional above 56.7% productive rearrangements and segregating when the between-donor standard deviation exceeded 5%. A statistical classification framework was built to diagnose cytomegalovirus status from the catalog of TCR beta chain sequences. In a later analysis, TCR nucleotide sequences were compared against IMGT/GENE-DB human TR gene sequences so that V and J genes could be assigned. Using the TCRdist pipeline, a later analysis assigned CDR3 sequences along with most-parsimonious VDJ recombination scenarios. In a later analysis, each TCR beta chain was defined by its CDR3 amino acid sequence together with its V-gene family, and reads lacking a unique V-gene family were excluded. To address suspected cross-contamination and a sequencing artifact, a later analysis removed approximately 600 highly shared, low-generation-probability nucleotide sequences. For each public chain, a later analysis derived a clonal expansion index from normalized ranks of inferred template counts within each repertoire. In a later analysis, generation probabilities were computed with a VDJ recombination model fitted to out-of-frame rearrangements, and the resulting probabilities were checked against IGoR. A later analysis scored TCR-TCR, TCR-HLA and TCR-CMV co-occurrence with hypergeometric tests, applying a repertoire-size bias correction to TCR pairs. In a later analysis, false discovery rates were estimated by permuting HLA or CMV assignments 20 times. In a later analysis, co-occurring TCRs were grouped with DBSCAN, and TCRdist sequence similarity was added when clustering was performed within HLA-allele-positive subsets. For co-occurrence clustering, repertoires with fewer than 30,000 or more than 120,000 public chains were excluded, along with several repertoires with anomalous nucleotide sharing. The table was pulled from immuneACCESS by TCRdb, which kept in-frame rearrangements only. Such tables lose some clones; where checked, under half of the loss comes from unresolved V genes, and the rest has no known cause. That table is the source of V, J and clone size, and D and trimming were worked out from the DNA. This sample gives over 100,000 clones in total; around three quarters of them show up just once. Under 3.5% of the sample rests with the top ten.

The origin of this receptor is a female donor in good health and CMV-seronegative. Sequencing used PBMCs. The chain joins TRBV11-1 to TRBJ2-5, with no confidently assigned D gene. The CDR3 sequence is CASSLVSQETQYF. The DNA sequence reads TGTGCCAGCAGCTTAGTCTCCCAAGAGACCCAGTACTTC.